The text below deals with one T cell receptor beta chain. The V gene's germline CDR1 is SGHDT and CDR2 YYEEEE. Trimming left V 0 bases short and J 4 bases short, with 13 bases between. The CDR3 covers 15 residues. The data were taken from a study of blood T cell repertoires in COVID-19. TCRdb's table, derived via immunoSEQ multiplex PCR, lists solely in-frame clones and lacks some. The table has around 220,000 clones, approximately 78% seen once; the top ten hold 10%. The TCR was taken from an elderly woman with acute or convalescent COVID-19. The specimen was peripheral blood. The chain combines TRBV5-6 with TRBJ1-1, with a weak D call TRBD1 (6 bases). CDR3 sequence (DNA): TGTGCCAGCAGCTTGGATCGGGGGGCAATCACTGAAGCTTTCTTT. The encoded protein is CASSLDRGAITEAFF.